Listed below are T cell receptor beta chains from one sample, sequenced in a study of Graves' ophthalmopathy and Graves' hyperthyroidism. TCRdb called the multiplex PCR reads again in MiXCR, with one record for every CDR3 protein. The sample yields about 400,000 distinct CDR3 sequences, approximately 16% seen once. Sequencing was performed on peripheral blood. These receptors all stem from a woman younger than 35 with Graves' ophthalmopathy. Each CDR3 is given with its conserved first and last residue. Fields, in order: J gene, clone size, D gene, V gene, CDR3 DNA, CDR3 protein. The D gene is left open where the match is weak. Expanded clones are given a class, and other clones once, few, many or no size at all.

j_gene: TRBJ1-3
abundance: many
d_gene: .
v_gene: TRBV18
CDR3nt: TGTGCCAGCTCACCCCCGACGGTGCTCGGAAACACCATATATTTT
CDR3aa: CASSPPTVLGNTIYF

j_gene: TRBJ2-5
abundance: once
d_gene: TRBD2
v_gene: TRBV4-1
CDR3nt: TGCGCCAGCAGCCAACTCGGACTAGCAGAGACCCAGTACTTC
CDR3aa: CASSQLGLAETQYF

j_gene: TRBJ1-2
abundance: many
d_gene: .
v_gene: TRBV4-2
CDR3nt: TGTGCCAGCAGCCTCCCTACAGCTAACTATGGCTACACCTTC
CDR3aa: CASSLPTANYGYTF

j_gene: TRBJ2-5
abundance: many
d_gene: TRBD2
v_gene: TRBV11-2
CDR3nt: TGTGCCAGCAGCTCGGACCCACTAGCGGGAGGGCAAGAGACCCAGTACTTC
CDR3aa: CASSSDPLAGGQETQYF

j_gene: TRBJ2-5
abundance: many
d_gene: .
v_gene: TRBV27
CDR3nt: TGTGCCAGCAGCAACCTACAGGGTCAAGAGACCCAGTACTTC
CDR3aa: CASSNLQGQETQYF

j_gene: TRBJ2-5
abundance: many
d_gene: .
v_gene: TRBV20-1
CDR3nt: TGCAGTGCTAGGCGGGGTGGTGAGGAGACCCAGTACTTC
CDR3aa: CSARRGGEETQYF

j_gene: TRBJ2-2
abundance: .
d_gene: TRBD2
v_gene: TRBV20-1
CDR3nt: TGCAGTGCTAGAGAACTAGCGAAGTTTAGCGGGGAGCTGTTTTTT
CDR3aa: CSARELAKFSGELFF

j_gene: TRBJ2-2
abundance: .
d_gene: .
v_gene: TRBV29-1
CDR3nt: TGCAGCGCACGTCGGGGGCGGACGTTGGCCGGGGAGCTGTTTTTT
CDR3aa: CSARRGRTLAGELFF

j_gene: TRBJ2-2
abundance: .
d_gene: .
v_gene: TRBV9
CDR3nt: TGTGCCAGCACCAAGGCAGGGCTCGCGAACACCGGGGAGCTGTTTTTT
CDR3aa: CASTKAGLANTGELFF

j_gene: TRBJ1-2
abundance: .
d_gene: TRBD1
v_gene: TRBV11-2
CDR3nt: TGTGCCAGCACACCAGGGGTGGGGGGACAGAGCTATGGCTACACCTTC
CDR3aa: CASTPGVGGQSYGYTF

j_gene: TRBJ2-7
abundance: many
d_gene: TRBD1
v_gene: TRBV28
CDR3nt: TGTGCCAGCAGTTCGGACAGGGCCAAGCAGTACTTC
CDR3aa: CASSSDRAKQYF

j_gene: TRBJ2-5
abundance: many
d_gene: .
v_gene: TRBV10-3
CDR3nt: TGTGCCATCAGCAACAGCCTCCGCGGCCAAGAGACCCAGTACTTC
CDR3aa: CAISNSLRGQETQYF

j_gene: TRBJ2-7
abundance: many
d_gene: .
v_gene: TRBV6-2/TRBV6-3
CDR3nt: TGTGCCAGCAGCTTTTCGGACAGCTCCTACGAGCAGTACTTC
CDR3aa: CASSFSDSSYEQYF

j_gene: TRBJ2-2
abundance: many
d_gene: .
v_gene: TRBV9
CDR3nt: TGTGCCAGCAGAGATCCAACTACAGGAGGTGACACCGGGGAGCTGTTTTTT
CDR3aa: CASRDPTTGGDTGELFF

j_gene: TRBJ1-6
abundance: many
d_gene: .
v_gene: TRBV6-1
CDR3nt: TGTGCCAGCAGTGAAAGAGTAGGGACACCACCCTATAATTCACCCCTCCACTTT
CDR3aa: CASSERVGTPPYNSPLHF

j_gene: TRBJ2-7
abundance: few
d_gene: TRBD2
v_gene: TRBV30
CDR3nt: TGTGCCTGGAGTGCCACGCGGGGGGGCCTCCCCTACGAGCAGTGCTTC
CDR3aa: CAWSATRGGLPYEQCF

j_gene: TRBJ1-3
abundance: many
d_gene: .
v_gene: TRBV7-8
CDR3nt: TGTGCCAGCAGCTTAAGATCGGGGCCTGGAAACACCATATATTTT
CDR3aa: CASSLRSGPGNTIYF

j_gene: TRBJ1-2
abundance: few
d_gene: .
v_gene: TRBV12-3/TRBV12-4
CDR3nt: TGTGCCAGCAGTTACCGGACAGAGGCCTATGGCTACACCTTC
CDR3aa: CASSYRTEAYGYTF

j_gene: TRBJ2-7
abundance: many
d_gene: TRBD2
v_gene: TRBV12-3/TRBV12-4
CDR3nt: TGTGCCAGCAGGCTTGGGCCTCGGACTAGCGGCTACGAGCAGTACTTC
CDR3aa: CASRLGPRTSGYEQYF

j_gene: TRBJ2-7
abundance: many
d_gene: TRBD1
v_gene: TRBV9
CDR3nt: TGTGCCAGCAGCGCGGGACAGGTGGCCAACGAGCAGTACTTC
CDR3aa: CASSAGQVANEQYF

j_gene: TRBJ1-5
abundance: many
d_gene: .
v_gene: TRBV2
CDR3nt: TGTGCCAGCACTGGGGATTATAGCAATCAGCCCCAGCATTTT
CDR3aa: CASTGDYSNQPQHF

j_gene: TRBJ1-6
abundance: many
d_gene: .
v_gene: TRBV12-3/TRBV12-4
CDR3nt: TGTGCCAGCAGTTTAGGTACCGGCGGTGGGGCCAATTCACCCCTCCACTTT
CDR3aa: CASSLGTGGGANSPLHF

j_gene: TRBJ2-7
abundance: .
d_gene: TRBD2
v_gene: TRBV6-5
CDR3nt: TGTGCCAGCAGTTACTTTCCCGGTCTAGCGGGAGGCGGCGAGCAGTACTTC
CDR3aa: CASSYFPGLAGGGEQYF

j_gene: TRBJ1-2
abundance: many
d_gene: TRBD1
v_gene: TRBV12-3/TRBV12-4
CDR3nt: TGTGCCAGCAGTCCCAGGGGGTGGGTCTATGGCTACACCTTC
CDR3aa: CASSPRGWVYGYTF

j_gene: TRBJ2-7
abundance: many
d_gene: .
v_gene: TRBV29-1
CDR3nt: TGCAGCGTTGCGGCAGGGAGGACCTACGAGCAGTACTTC
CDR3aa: CSVAAGRTYEQYF